This paragraph covers one T cell receptor beta chain sequence. What it binds is unknown. Assay used: immunoSEQ multiplex PCR; TCRdb lists only in-frame clones, some missing. The profile shows about 350,000 clones, 86% of them singletons. These data originate in a study of Ad26.COV2.S vaccination and SARS-CoV-2 variants. Points from the study as a whole: Reports say spike-specific CD8+ and CD4+ T cell responses covered substantial breadth after vaccination. Non-spike TCR breadth showed similarity between vaccine and placebo recipients. Spike-specific TCR breadth was greater in vaccine than placebo recipients.

The treatment denotes: 19 received Ad26.COV2.S at low or high dose, single or two shots; about 5 received placebo; per-sample allocation not given. The investigators took samples on day 63 after the first vaccine or placebo injection. This TCR came from a person between 18 and 59 years old who received the Ad26.COV2.S COVID-19 vaccine or a placebo. The sample in question was peripheral blood, obtained in a trial of Ad26.COV2.S vaccine versus placebo.

Here the CDR3 reads CASSFGGGQDDSPLHF. For the CDR3, the DNA is TGCGCCAGCAGCTTTGGGGGGGGACAGGACGATTCACCCCTCCACTTT. The V and J genes are TRBV5-1 and TRBJ1-6; TRBD1 aligns across 8 bases. Trimming removed 2 bases from V and 8 bases from J; junction bases left unmatched: 9. Germline lookup yields CDR1 SGHRS and CDR2 YFSETQ. The CDR3 is made up of 16 amino acids.